This T cell receptor beta chain was found in a study of T cells in localized non-small cell lung cancer. Germline assignment: CDR1 WSHSY and CDR2 SAAADI. There are 16 residues in the CDR3. V gave up 7 bases and J gave up 1 base, with 16 bases separating them. Some clones are missing from TCRdb's copy, which holds only in-frame ones; the method was immunoSEQ multiplex PCR. The sample includes tens of thousands of clones, 85% to 90% of them seen just once. The clonotype was recovered from a male donor older than 55 with stage III lung adenocarcinoma. The V call is TRBV10-2, the J call TRBJ2-2; D might be TRBD2 (7 bases). This material consisted of peripheral blood, taken before any cancer treatment. CDR3 sequence: CASKKDRGGNTGELFF. The CDR3 bases are TGCGCCAGCAAGAAGGATAGGGGGGGGAACACCGGGGAGCTGTTTTTT.